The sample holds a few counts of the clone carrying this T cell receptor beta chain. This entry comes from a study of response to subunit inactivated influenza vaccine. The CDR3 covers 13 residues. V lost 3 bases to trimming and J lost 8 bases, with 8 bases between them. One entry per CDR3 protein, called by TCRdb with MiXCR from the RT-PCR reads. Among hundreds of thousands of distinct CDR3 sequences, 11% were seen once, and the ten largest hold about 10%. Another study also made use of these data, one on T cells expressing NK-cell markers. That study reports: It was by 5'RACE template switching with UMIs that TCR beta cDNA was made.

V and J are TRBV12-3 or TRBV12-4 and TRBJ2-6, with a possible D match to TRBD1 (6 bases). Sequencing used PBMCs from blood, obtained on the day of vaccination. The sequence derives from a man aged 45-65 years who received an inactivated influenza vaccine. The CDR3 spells CASSLRGTNVLTF. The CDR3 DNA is TGTGCCAGCAGTTTGAGGGGGACCAACGTCCTGACTTTC.